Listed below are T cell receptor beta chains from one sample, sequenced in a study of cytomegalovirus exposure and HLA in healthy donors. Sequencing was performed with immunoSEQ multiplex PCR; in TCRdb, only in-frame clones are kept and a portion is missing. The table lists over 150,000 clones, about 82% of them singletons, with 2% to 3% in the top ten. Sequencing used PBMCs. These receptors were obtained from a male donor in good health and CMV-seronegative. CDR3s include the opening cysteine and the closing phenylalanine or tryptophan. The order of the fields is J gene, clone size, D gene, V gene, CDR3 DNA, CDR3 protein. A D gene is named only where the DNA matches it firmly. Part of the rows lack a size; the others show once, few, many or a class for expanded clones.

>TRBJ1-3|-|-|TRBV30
TGTGCCTGGAGTGCTCAGGGGAACTCTGGAAACACCATATATTTT
CAWSAQGNSGNTIYF
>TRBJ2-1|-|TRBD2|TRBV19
TGTGCCAGTAGTCCTCGAAGAGTAGCGGGAGGGCCTGAGCAGTTCTTC
CASSPRRVAGGPEQFF
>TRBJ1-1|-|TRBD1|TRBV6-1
TGTGCCAGCAGTGGAGGGACAGGAAAATCTGAAGCTTTCTTT
CASSGGTGKSEAFF
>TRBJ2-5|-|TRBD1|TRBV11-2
TGTGCCAGCAGCTTACAGGGACAGGGAGCGATATATCAAGAGACCCAGTACTTC
CASSLQGQGAIYQETQYF
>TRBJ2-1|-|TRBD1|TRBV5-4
TGTGCCAGCAGCTTGGCCGGGACAGGGGACAATGAGCAGTTCTTC
CASSLAGTGDNEQFF
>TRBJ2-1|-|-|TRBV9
TGTGCCAGCAGCGTAAGGGGTGGGACCTACAATGAGCAGTTCTTC
CASSVRGGTYNEQFF
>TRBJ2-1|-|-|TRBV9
TGTGCCAGCAGCGTTACAGGGGACTGGGGGAATGAGCAGTTCTTC
CASSVTGDWGNEQFF
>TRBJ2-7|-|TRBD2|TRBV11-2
TGTGCCAGCAGCTCGCAGGGACTAGCGTACCCCTACGAGCAGTACTTC
CASSSQGLAYPYEQYF
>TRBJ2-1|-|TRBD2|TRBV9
TGTGCCAGCAGCCCGGGACTAGCGCATTACAATGAGCAGTTCTTC
CASSPGLAHYNEQFF
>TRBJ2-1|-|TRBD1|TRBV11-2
TGTGCCAGCAGCCAATTGGGACAGACCTACAATGAGCAGTTCTTC
CASSQLGQTYNEQFF
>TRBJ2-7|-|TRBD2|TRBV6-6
TGTGCCAGCAGGACGACTAGCGGGAGCTCCTACGAGCAGTACTTC
CASRTTSGSSYEQYF
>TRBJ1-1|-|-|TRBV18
TGTGCCAGCTCCCTCGGGGACACTGAAGCTTTCTTT
CASSLGDTEAFF
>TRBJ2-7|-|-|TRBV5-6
TGTGCCAGCAGCTTGCACAGGTATTACGAGCAGTACTTC
CASSLHRYYEQYF
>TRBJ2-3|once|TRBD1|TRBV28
TGTGCCAGCAGTTTATCCGGACAGGGGGCAGATACGCAGTATTTT
CASSLSGQGADTQYF
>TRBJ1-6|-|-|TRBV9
TGTGCCAATCTGCCCCTCCACTTT
CANLPLHF
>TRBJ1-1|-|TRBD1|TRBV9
TGTGCCAGCAGCGTCGGACAGGGCAACACTGAAGCTTTCTTT
CASSVGQGNTEAFF
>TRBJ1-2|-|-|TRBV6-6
TGTGCCAGCAGTGATGGACAGCAATATGGCTACACCTTC
CASSDGQQYGYTF
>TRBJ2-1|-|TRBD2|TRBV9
TGTGCCAGCAGCGGACAGGATAGCTTCCTAGCGGGCGACAATGAGCAGTTCTTC
CASSGQDSFLAGDNEQFF
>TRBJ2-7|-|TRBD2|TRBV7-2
TGTGCCAGCAGCTTCCGACTAGCGGGAGGCCCAACGGGGGAGCAGTACTTC
CASSFRLAGGPTGEQYF
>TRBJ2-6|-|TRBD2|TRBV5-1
TGCGCCAGCAGCCCGACTAGCGGCTCTGGGGCCAACGTCCTGACTTTC
CASSPTSGSGANVLTF
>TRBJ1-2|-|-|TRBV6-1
TGTGCCAGCAGTGAAGCGTCAAGCAGGATAACGGGGGGCGGCTATGGCTACACCTTC
CASSEASSRITGGGYGYTF
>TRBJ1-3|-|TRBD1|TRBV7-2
TGTGCCAGCAGCTCGACCGGGACAGACTCTGGAAACACCATATATTTT
CASSSTGTDSGNTIYF
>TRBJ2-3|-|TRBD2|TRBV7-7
TGTGCCAGCAGCTTGGGACTAGCGGGGTTAGATACGCAGTATTTT
CASSLGLAGLDTQYF
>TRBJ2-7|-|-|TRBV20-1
TGCAGTGTACGGGGAGACGAGCAGTACTTC
CSVRGDEQYF
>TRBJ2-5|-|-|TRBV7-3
TGTGCCAGCAGCTGGGCGTCGAAAGAGACCCAGTACTTC
CASSWASKETQYF
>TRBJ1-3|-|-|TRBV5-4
TGTGCCAGCAGCCGCGGTCAGGGAGGCTCTGGAAACACCATATATTTT
CASSRGQGGSGNTIYF
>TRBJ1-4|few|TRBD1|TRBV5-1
TGCGCCAGCAGCTTGGACAGGGGGAGAGATGAAAAACTGTTTTTT
CASSLDRGRDEKLFF
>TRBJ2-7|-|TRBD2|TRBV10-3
TGTGCCATCAGCGGGGGGACTAGCGTCGACGAGCAGTACTTC
CAISGGTSVDEQYF
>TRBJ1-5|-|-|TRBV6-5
TGTGCCAGCAGTTCCAGGGGAGACAATCAGCCCCAGCATTTT
CASSSRGDNQPQHF
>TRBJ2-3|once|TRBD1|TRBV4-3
TGCGCCAGCAGCCGTAACGCAGGGGGAGAAGATACGCAGTATTTT
CASSRNAGGEDTQYF
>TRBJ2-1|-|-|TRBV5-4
TGTGCCAGCAGCTTCCACGGACAGACCTACAATGAGCAGTTCTTC
CASSFHGQTYNEQFF
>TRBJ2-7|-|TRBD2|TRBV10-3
TGTGCCATCAGTGAGTATGCTAGCGGGGGCTCCTACGAGCAGTACTTC
CAISEYASGGSYEQYF
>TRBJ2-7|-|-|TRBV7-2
TGTGCCAGCAGCCGGGCCCCGGACGGACACTACGAGCAGTACTTC
CASSRAPDGHYEQYF
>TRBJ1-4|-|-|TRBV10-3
TGTGCCATCAGTGAGTCGGGGCAGGGGCGGAAAAAACTGTTTTTT
CAISESGQGRKKLFF
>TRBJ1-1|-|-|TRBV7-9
TGTTCCAGCAGCCAGATTTATGAAGCTTTCTTT
CSSSQIYEAFF
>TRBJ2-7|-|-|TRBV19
TGTGCCAGTAGTACAAGTCAGGGCGCCTACGAGCAGTACTTC
CASSTSQGAYEQYF
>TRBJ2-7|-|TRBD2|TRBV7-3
TGTGCCAGCAGCTTGCGCGGGGGTGCCTCCTACGAGCAGTACTTC
CASSLRGGASYEQYF
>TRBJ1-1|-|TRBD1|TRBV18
TGTGCCAGCTCAGGGACAGGGGCTATGGGAACTGAAGCTTTCTTT
CASSGTGAMGTEAFF
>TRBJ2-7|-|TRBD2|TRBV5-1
TGCGCCAGCAGCTATGGGGGGGAGGTCTACGAGCAGTACTTC
CASSYGGEVYEQYF
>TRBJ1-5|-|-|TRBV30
TGTGCCTGGAGTAGGCAGGGGCTCAATCAGCCCCAGCATTTT
CAWSRQGLNQPQHF
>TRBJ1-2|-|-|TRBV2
TGTGCCAGCAGTGAAGGGGGGGGCACGCCTAACTATGGCTACACCTTC
CASSEGGGTPNYGYTF
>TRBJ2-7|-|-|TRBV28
TGTGCCAGCAGTTTAGGACTCTCCTACGAGCAGTACTTC
CASSLGLSYEQYF
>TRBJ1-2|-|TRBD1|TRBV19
TGTGCCAGTAGTATGGGCGGGACAGACTATGGCTACACCTTC
CASSMGGTDYGYTF
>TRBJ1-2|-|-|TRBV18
TGTGCCAGCTCACCACCAGTAGCTAACTATGGCTACACCTTC
CASSPPVANYGYTF
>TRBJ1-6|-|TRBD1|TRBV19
TGTGCCAGTAGTATAGGGACAGGGGGGTATAATTCACCCCTCCACTTT
CASSIGTGGYNSPLHF
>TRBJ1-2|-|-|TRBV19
TGTGCCAGTAGAGATGGCAGGGACTATGGCTACACCTTC
CASRDGRDYGYTF
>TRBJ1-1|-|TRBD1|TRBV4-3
TGCGCCAGCAGCCACTCGACAGGGCCCACTGAAGCTTTCTTT
CASSHSTGPTEAFF
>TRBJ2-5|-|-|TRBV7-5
TGTGTCAGAAGCTTAAGCGGGAGGGAGACCCAGTACTTC
CVRSLSGRETQYF
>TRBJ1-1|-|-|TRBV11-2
TGTGCCAGCAGCCAGGGTGGGGCGCAAGCTTTCTTT
CASSQGGAQAFF
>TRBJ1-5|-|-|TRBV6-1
TGTGCCAGCAGTGAAGCGGAGACCTTCAATCAGCCCCAGCATTTT
CASSEAETFNQPQHF
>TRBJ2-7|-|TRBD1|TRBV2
TGTGCCAGCGGCCGGGACAGTCACTCCTACGAGCAGTACTTC
CASGRDSHSYEQYF